These 6 T cell receptor beta chains were all obtained from the same sample, sequenced in a study of post-analysis software for immune sequencing data. These receptors have no known antigen. Study-level findings and limits: Among 4 or 5 TRBV segments more frequent in patients than controls were TRBV5-6, TRBV5-1 and TRBV20-1.

Unique molecular identifiers were carried by the TCR beta cDNA libraries. Each CDR3 protein is one row after TCRdb ran MiXCR on the PCR reads. The repertoire holds about 540,000 distinct CDR3 sequences, with around 36% as singletons. The material sequenced was blood. Receptor source: a girl aged 2-17 years with multiple sclerosis.

This clonotype was seen a handful of times. The CDR3 reads CASGDGPYEQYF. CDR3 coding DNA: TGCGCCAGCGGGGACGGACCCTACGAGCAGTACTTC. The chain joins TRBV10-2 to TRBJ2-7; the D gene could be TRBD1 or TRBD2 (5 bases each). The CDR3 has 12 amino acids. The germline gives CDR1 WSHSY, CDR2 SAAADI. The V gene lost 8 bases and the J gene lost 2 bases, with 10 bases spanning the gap.

In its sample, this clonotype was seen a few times. V is TRBV7-9 and J is TRBJ2-1; 9 nucleotides match TRBD2. The CDR3 has 19 residues. CDR1 and CDR2 (germline): SEHNR, FQNEAQ (reference sequence). The J segment lost 4 bases and the V segment lost 5 bases, leaving 18 bases of the junction unmatched. The CDR3 nucleotides are TGTGCCAGCAGCCAAACTCTCCCGGGCGGGGGGGCGTTATACAATGAGCAGTTCTTC. This translates into CASSQTLPGGGALYNEQFF.

This clonotype was seen a handful of times. V and J are TRBV2 and TRBJ2-1; no clear D. Trimming shortened V by 6 bases and J by 0 bases, and 9 bases separated the two germline ends. Germline V CDR1 and CDR2: SNHLY, FYNNEI. The CDR3 length is 14 residues. The CDR3 loop is CASRGLGSYNEQFF. Here the CDR3 DNA reads TGTGCCAGCAGGGGTCTGGGCTCCTACAATGAGCAGTTCTTC. The full variable domain, with the rest looked up from reference TRBV2 and TRBJ2-1, is EPEVTQTPSHQVTQMGQEVILRCVPISNHLYFYWYRQILGQKVEFLVSFYNNEISEKSEIFDDQFSVERPDGSNFTLKIRSTKLEDSAMYFCASRGLGSYNEQFFGPGTRLTVL.

This chain links TRBV6-2 or TRBV6-3 with TRBJ2-1; D is possibly TRBD1 (6 bases). V was shortened by 1 base and J by 9 bases, with 13 bases between the two germline ends. The CDR3 length is 14 residues. Germline CDR1 reads MNHEY; CDR2 reads SVGEGT. The CDR3 is CASSYLGQLGEQFF. The CDR3 DNA follows: TGTGCCAGCAGTTACTTGGGACAATTGGGTGAGCAGTTCTTC.

The table lists this clonotype with a few counts. The chain joins TRBV20-1 to TRBJ1-6, with 11 bases aligning to TRBD1. This CDR3 spans 20 amino acids. Germline V gene lookup returns CDR1 DFQATT and CDR2 SNEGSKA (reference sequence). With 4 bases clipped from V and 1 base from J, the junction kept 15 bases outside the gene matches. The CDR3 DNA reads as TGCAGTGCTATTTTTGATATTGGGGGACAGGGGGATTCCTATAATTCACCCCTCCACTTT. It specifies CSAIFDIGGQGDSYNSPLHF.

This sequence joins TRBV5-1 and TRBJ2-5, with 8 bases aligning to TRBD2. Per germline, CDR1 SGHRS and CDR2 YFSETQ. CDR3 length equals 18 residues. The V segment lost 2 bases and the J segment 4 bases; nucleotides outside the gene matches: 16. CDR3 sequence: CASSFRGALLAAAETQYF. The CDR3 nucleotides are TGCGCCAGCAGCTTCCGGGGGGCACTACTAGCGGCGGCAGAGACCCAGTACTTC.